These 29 T cell receptor beta chains share one sample of origin, sequenced in a study of blood T cell repertoires in COVID-19 (dated by TCRdb to 2020 to 2022). Library preparation employed the immunoSEQ multiplex PCR assay. TCRdb limited this immuneACCESS table to in-frame rearrangements with V and J called. A share of clones is missing; checked studies link under half to unresolved V genes, and the rest is unexplained. The sample contains some 110,000 clones, approximately 86% of them found a single time. Together, the top ten hold 4% to 5.5% of the sample. The material sequenced was peripheral blood. These receptors all stem from a man in his forties with acute or convalescent COVID-19.

The rearrangement links TRBV18 to TRBJ1-1, with D possibly TRBD1 on 6 matching bases. Germline values: CDR1 KGHSH, CDR2 LQKENI. The CDR3 runs 17 residues. The V and J ends lost 6 bases and 2 bases respectively, with 22 bases between them. This CDR3 is CASSRSQTGTGNTEAFF. DNA of the CDR3: TGTGCCAGCTCCCGGAGCCAAACAGGGACGGGAAACACTGAAGCTTTCTTT.

The CDR3 DNA is TGCAGCGTTGCTAACAGGGGAGGAAGCACTGAAGCTTTCTTT. Encoded protein: CSVANRGGSTEAFF. The chain is built from TRBV29-1 and TRBJ1-1, with 7 bases that match TRBD1. Germline V gene lookup returns CDR1 SQVTM and CDR2 ANQGSEA. Unmatched junction bases numbered 9, after V lost 4 bases and J lost 4 bases. CDR3 size: 14 residues.

The chain combines TRBV6-5 with TRBJ2-2, with 8 nucleotides matching TRBD1. V shed 6 bases, J shed 1 base, and the junction held 4 bases outside the gene matches. The germline gives CDR1 MNHEY, CDR2 SVGAGI. The CDR3 extends over 15 amino acids. CDR3 protein: CASSSGTGNTGELFF. The CDR3 DNA follows: TGTGCCAGCAGCTCAGGGACAGGGAACACCGGGGAGCTGTTTTTT.

The count of this clone is one. The chain carries TRBV19 and TRBJ1-5; TRBD1 agrees at 7 bases. Germline trimming cut 6 bases from V and 0 bases from J; bases unmatched to any gene: 5. Germline V lookup: CDR1 LNHDA, CDR2 SQIVND (reference sequence). The CDR3 spans 15 residues. CDR3 sequence (DNA): TGTGCCAGTAGAACTACAGGGGATAGCAATCAGCCCCAGCATTTT. Its translation: CASRTTGDSNQPQHF.

The gene calls are TRBV7-3 and TRBJ2-1; D perhaps matches TRBD1 (6 bases). CDR3 length: 14 residues. Germline loops: CDR1 SGHTA, CDR2 FQGTGA. Between the trimmed V and J ends, which lost 3 bases and 13 bases, there was a span of 19 bases. The CDR3 DNA reads TGTGCCAGCAGCTTCTCCCCGGGCCCAGGGGTCCAGTTCTTC. Translation: CASSFSPGPGVQFF.

This clone was observed once. The chain is built from TRBV5-1 and TRBJ1-3; no definite D call. The V gene lost 6 bases and the J gene lost 4 bases, with 11 bases spanning the gap. The CDR3 consists of 13 residues. Germline CDR1 and CDR2: SGHRS and YFSETQ. The CDR3 coding sequence is TGCGCCAGCAAAGCGGGGTTCGGAAACACCATATATTTT. It is translated as CASKAGFGNTIYF.

This chain joins TRBV5-4 and TRBJ2-7; 7 positions agree with TRBD1. This CDR3 has 15 residues. The V segment lost 3 bases and the J segment 7 bases; nucleotides outside the gene matches: 13. Germline V gene lookup returns CDR1 SGHNT and CDR2 YYREEE (reference sequence). In nucleotides, the CDR3 is TGTGCCAGCAGCTCTCCGGGGACAGCCCAAGAAGAGCAGTACTTC. Encoded protein: CASSSPGTAQEEQYF.

This rearrangement joins TRBV3-1 (or the pseudogene TRBV3-2) to TRBJ2-3; 11 bases agree with TRBD2. CDR3 length: 16 residues. J was trimmed by 7 bases and V by 2 bases; bases with no gene match: 8. The V gene's germline CDR1 is LGHDT and CDR2 YNNKEL (reference sequence). The CDR3 DNA reads as TGTGCCAGCAGCCAAATCACTAGCGGGAGTGTATATACGCAGTATTTT. Amino acids: CASSQITSGSVYTQYF.

This clone appeared once. CDR3 protein: CASTGTGGNQPQHF. CDR3 nucleotides: TGTGCCAGTACCGGGACAGGGGGCAATCAGCCCCAGCATTTT. The chain employs TRBV19 and TRBJ1-5, with 10 bases aligning to TRBD1. Germline CDR1 LNHDA, CDR2 SQIVND (reference sequence). This CDR3 is 14 amino acids long. Losses at the gene ends were 7 bases for V and 2 bases for J; bases not matched to a gene: 2.

This rearrangement joins TRBV6-2 or TRBV6-3 to TRBJ2-7, with 7 bases matching TRBD2. The germline gives CDR1 MNHEY, CDR2 SVGEGT. The CDR3 sequence is 13 residues long. V gave up 4 bases and J gave up 3 bases; unmatched junction bases: 3. CDR3: CASSFGEGYEQYF. The CDR3 nucleotides are TGTGCCAGCAGTTTCGGGGAGGGCTACGAGCAGTACTTC.

This clone occurred once. This chain connects TRBV30 to TRBJ1-2; TRBD1 might be the D (5 bases). The V gene lost 3 bases and the J gene lost 8 bases, with 16 bases spanning the gap. Germline V lookup: CDR1 GTSNPN, CDR2 SVGIG (reference sequence). The CDR3 has 13 residues. CDR3 sequence (DNA): TGTGCCTGGAGGCTTTCCGGGGAGGGGGGCTACACCTTC. Translating gives CAWRLSGEGGYTF.

The chain is built from TRBV9 and TRBJ2-7; 13 bases are a match to TRBD2. The CDR3 is made up of 18 amino acids. The germline V gene has CDR1 SGDLS and CDR2 YYNGEE. V lost 0 bases, J lost 5 bases, and 11 bases stayed unmatched. CDR3 DNA: TGTGCCAGCAGCGTAGTAGGAGTGGGGGGGACTAGCGGGAACGAGCAGTACTTC. This encodes CASSVVGVGGTSGNEQYF.

The CDR3 loop is CASSLVSYNEQFF. The CDR3 region has the DNA TGTGCCAGCAGTCTAGTCTCCTACAATGAGCAGTTCTTC. This chain connects TRBV3-1 (or the pseudogene TRBV3-2) to TRBJ2-1; D not resolved. The germline V and J ends were trimmed by 6 bases and 0 bases, with 6 bases remaining between them. CDR3 size: 13 residues. Per germline, CDR1 LGHDT and CDR2 YNNKEL (reference sequence).

The rearrangement uses TRBV5-1 and TRBJ2-5; 13 bases line up with TRBD2. The V segment lost 4 bases and the J segment 5 bases; nucleotides outside the gene matches: 5. This CDR3 contains 15 residues. CDR1 and CDR2 from the germline V gene are SGHRS and YFSETQ. The CDR3 DNA follows: TGCGCCAGCAGCCCGACTAGCGGGGGGTATGAGACCCAGTACTTC. Protein: CASSPTSGGYETQYF.

This clone was observed a single time. The rearrangement links TRBV2 to TRBJ1-5, with D perhaps matching TRBD1 (6 bases). Germline loops: CDR1 SNHLY, CDR2 FYNNEI. Trimming cost V 3 bases and J 6 bases, with 12 bases left between them. CDR3 length: 14 amino acids. The CDR3 nucleotides read TGTGCCAGCAGTGATACAGGGCCGGGTCAGCCCCAGCATTTT. Protein: CASSDTGPGQPQHF.

V is TRBV6-6 and J is TRBJ1-5; 9 positions agree with TRBD1. Germline V CDR1 and CDR2: MNHNY, SVGAGI (reference sequence). V lost 4 bases to trimming and J lost 4 bases; unmatched junction nucleotides: 8. CDR3 length: 16 amino acids. The CDR3 sequence is CASSSLPGQGNQPQHF. CDR3 DNA: TGTGCCAGCAGTTCATTACCAGGACAGGGGAATCAGCCCCAGCATTTT.

The gene calls are TRBV6-5 and TRBJ1-5; 9 nucleotides agree with TRBD1. CDR3 size: 13 residues. The germline CDR1 and CDR2 sequences are MNHEY and SVGAGI. The V gene end was trimmed by 5 bases and the J gene end by 5 bases; junction bases not matched to a gene: 1. The CDR3 DNA reads as TGTGCCAGCAGTCGGACAGGGGATCAGCCCCAGCATTTT. Encoded protein: CASSRTGDQPQHF.

The chain has TRBV6-6 and TRBJ1-2; 10 bases align to TRBD1. After removal of 2 bases from V and 8 bases from J, the junction contained 2 bases not matched to a gene. In germline, CDR1 is MNHNY, CDR2 SVGAGI (reference sequence). The CDR3 extends over 13 amino acids. The CDR3 loop is CASSYDRGQGYTF. The CDR3 nucleotides read TGTGCCAGCAGTTACGACAGGGGGCAAGGCTACACCTTC.

This rearrangement joins TRBV19 to TRBJ2-1, with 8 bases fitting TRBD2. V shed 3 bases, J shed 5 bases, and the junction held 6 bases outside the gene matches. The CDR3 covers 15 residues. Per the germline V gene, CDR1 is LNHDA and CDR2 is SQIVND (reference sequence). The CDR3 DNA follows: TGTGCCAGTAGTATTATAGCGGGGCCCCACAATGAGCAGTTCTTC. Translated: CASSIIAGPHNEQFF.

The V and J genes are TRBV5-4 and TRBJ1-1; D not certain. In germline, CDR1 is SGHNT, CDR2 YYREEE (reference sequence). The V and J ends lost 2 bases and 6 bases respectively, with 14 bases between them. The CDR3 has 14 residues. CDR3 coding DNA: TGTGCCAGCAGCTTCTTGCAGGAGGGTGCTGAAGCTTTCTTT. It is translated as CASSFLQEGAEAFF. Filled out from reference TRBV5-4 and TRBJ1-1, the complete variable domain reads ETGVTQSPTHLIKTRGQQVTLRCSSQSGHNTVSWYQQALGQGPQFIFQYYREEENGRGNFPPRFSGLQFPNYSSELNVNALELDDSALYLCASSFLQEGAEAFFGQGTRLTVV.

The genes are TRBV3-1 (or the pseudogene TRBV3-2) and TRBJ1-2; 8 positions match TRBD1. Germline CDR1 LGHDT, CDR2 YNNKEL (reference sequence). Unmatched junction bases numbered 3, after V lost 3 bases and J lost 3 bases. The CDR3 contains 14 residues. CDR3 loop: CASSQTGDYYGYTF. The CDR3 bases are TGTGCCAGCAGCCAGACAGGGGACTACTATGGCTACACCTTC.

This chain uses TRBV18 with TRBJ1-1; D is undetermined. The CDR3 loop spans 14 amino acids. Germline CDR1 is KGHSH and CDR2 is LQKENI. The ends were cut back, 2 bases at V and 3 bases at J, with 10 bases in the middle. CDR3 nucleotide sequence: TGTGCCAGCTCACCAGGTTCGGAGTACACTGAAGCTTTCTTT. Its translation is CASSPGSEYTEAFF.

The chain employs TRBV6-5 and TRBJ2-1, with D uncertain. This CDR3 is built from 15 residues. CDR1 and CDR2 (germline): MNHEY, SVGAGI. V lost 3 bases and J lost 0, with 9 bases in between. CDR3 loop: CASSYEQNSYNEQFF. The CDR3 DNA reads as TGTGCCAGCAGTTATGAACAAAACTCCTACAATGAGCAGTTCTTC.

The chain uses TRBV15 and TRBJ2-2, with TRBD1 matching over 9 bases. The V gene end was trimmed by 3 bases and the J gene end by 7 bases; junction bases not matched to a gene: 6. CDR1 LNHNV and CDR2 YYDKDF come from the germline V gene (reference sequence). CDR3 length: 15 amino acids. CDR3 sequence: CATSRNRGQSGELFF. The CDR3 DNA follows: TGTGCCACCAGCAGGAACAGGGGGCAAAGCGGGGAGCTGTTTTTT. Using reference TRBV15 and TRBJ2-2 for the parts outside the CDR3, the full variable domain is DAMVIQNPRYQVTQFGKPVTLSCSQTLNHNVMYWYQQKSSQAPKLLFHYYDKDFNNEADTPDNFQSRRPNTSFCFLDIRSPGLGDTAMYLCATSRNRGQSGELFFGEGSRLTVL.

The genes are TRBV7-2 and TRBJ2-1, with 8 bases identical to TRBD2. V shed 4 bases and J 12 bases; nucleotides not matched to a gene: 8. CDR3 length: 13 amino acids. Germline-derived CDR1 and CDR2 are SGHTA and FQGNSA. The CDR3 sequence is CASSSGGRPMQFF. In nucleotides, the CDR3 is TGTGCCAGCAGCTCGGGGGGGAGACCCATGCAGTTCTTC.

The chain recombines TRBV5-5 with TRBJ1-1, with D perhaps matching TRBD1 (5 bases). Trimming removed 4 bases from V and 10 bases from J, with 17 bases in between. Germline V gene lookup returns CDR1 SGHKS and CDR2 YYEKEE (reference sequence). This CDR3 region has 13 residues. The CDR3 region is CASSPDSRRGAFF. CDR3 DNA: TGTGCCAGCAGCCCCGACAGTAGAAGAGGAGCTTTCTTT.

The V gene is TRBV30, the J gene TRBJ2-5; D gene unclear. The CDR3 totals 11 residues. V dropped 2 bases and J dropped 5 bases, with 6 bases sitting between them. CDR1 and CDR2 from the germline V gene are GTSNPN and SVGIG (reference sequence). The CDR3 nucleotides read TGTGCCTGGAGTCTCGGTGAGACCCAGTACTTC. Amino acids: CAWSLGETQYF.

The rearrangement links TRBV12-3 or TRBV12-4 to TRBJ1-2; TRBD1 is a possible D gene (5 bases). Trimming took 4 bases from V and 4 from J, leaving 10 bases between them. The CDR3 totals 13 residues. The CDR3 bases are TGTGCCAGCAGTTCCCCCGGGGGCTATGGCTACACCTTC. Amino acids: CASSSPGGYGYTF.

The V and J genes are TRBV7-6 and TRBJ1-4, with 7 bases identical to TRBD1. Germline values: CDR1 SGHVS, CDR2 FNYEAQ. The junction had 2 bases not matched to a gene; V was cut back by 1 base and J by 6 bases. CDR3 length: 14 amino acids. This CDR3 is CASSLGTGDEKLFF. The CDR3 DNA is TGTGCCAGCAGCTTAGGTACAGGGGATGAAAAACTGTTTTTT.